This TCR beta chain derives from a study of T cell changes during pregnancy in multiple sclerosis. Sequencing was performed with immunoSEQ multiplex PCR; in TCRdb, only in-frame clones are kept and a portion is missing. The sample consists of approximately 69,000 clones, 90% to 95% of them appearing once. Trimming left V 5 bases short and J 9 bases short, with 10 bases between. Germline lookup yields CDR1 LNHDA and CDR2 SQIVND (reference sequence). The CDR3 totals 11 residues. The specimen was peripheral blood, collected in the third trimester of pregnancy. The receptor was derived from a female donor with multiple sclerosis, enrolled in a pregnancy study. The V call is TRBV19, the J call TRBJ1-2; D not resolved. Written as DNA, the CDR3 is TGTGCCAGTAGTGTGGAGTCCAGCTACACCTTC. Amino acids: CASSVESSYTF.